The TCR beta chain under discussion was sequenced for a study of T cell repertoires in MIS-A myocarditis. Only in-frame clones appear in the TCRdb table, and some are missing; sequencing was by immunoSEQ multiplex PCR. The sample lists 9,500 to 12,000 clones, 85% to 90% seen once, with approximately 2% in the top ten. Looked up from germline, CDR1 is LGHNA and CDR2 is YSLEER. Trimming stripped 0 bases from V and 7 bases from J, with 18 bases between. The CDR3 covers 17 residues. Sequences were obtained from thoracic lymph node tissue obtained at autopsy. J is TRBJ2-2 and V is TRBV4-3; D possibly corresponds to TRBD2 (5 bases). The receptor was derived from a man aged 18 to 30 with fulminant myocarditis from multisystem inflammatory syndrome in adults (MIS-A) after COVID-19. The CDR3 DNA follows: TGCGCCAGCAGCCAAGAGGAGGCGGGCGTTTATGGCGGGGAGCTGTTTTTT. Amino acids: CASSQEEAGVYGGELFF.